The following is a T cell receptor (beta chain) sequence with its context. Its antigen has not been determined. Base qualities are not provided; no much larger clone lies one nucleotide away. The donors were healthy, HIV-negative adults with no recently reported acute infections or vaccinations. Every donor was a Caucasian adult residing in Nashville, Tennessee, USA. CD4+ T cells were enriched by magnetic negative selection; naive cells were then positively selected on CD45RA, and the negative fraction formed the memory subset. Blood was collected by leukapheresis, and PBMCs were isolated by Ficoll-Histopaque density gradient centrifugation and then cryopreserved in liquid nitrogen vapor phase. Analytical flow cytometry was used to check the purity and quantity of every magnetically sorted T cell population. Genomic DNA was isolated from each sorted fraction and quantified by UV absorbance on a Nanodrop 2000c.

This entry is derived from a study of shared clonotypes between healthy human individuals (dated by TCRdb to the early 2020s). For the wider study: The cohort comprised a couple of women and a few men aged 18 to 49 years. Per donor, leukapheresis produced somewhere between about 0.9 and 10 billion PBMCs. For each donor, CD4 naive and CD4 memory were each given three plates, CD8 naive was given two plates, and CD8 memory was given one plate. Libraries were prepared and TCR repertoires were sequenced by different laboratories using diverse techniques, in order to increase sequencing depth and limit assay-specific biases. Blood TCR repertoires of a handful of healthy adults were deeply sequenced to estimate repertoire size and the extent of clonotype sharing between individuals. Results and caveats for the whole study, not just this receptor: Because the study included only a small number of donors, the genetic and exposure-history diversity represented was limited. Sampling was restricted to blood, and TCR repertoires in tissues likely differ from the TCR repertoires found in blood. Estimated clonotype richness was generally larger for naive than for memory subsets. Compared with non-shared clonotypes, the clonotypes found in all four sorted-subset donors had higher generation probabilities. Across a few donors, around 5% of naive CD4, more than 3% of naive CD8, 2.3% of memory CD4, and 0.4% of memory CD8 clonotypes were shared. Incomplete sequencing was indicated by rarefaction of sorted-subset datasets, despite the large sequencing depth. Pairwise subsampling indicated that sequencing depth was expected to affect the degree of clonotype sharing among donors.

The CDR3, cysteine through phenylalanine, is 16 amino acids long. Only the CDR3 part of the read is kept: 48 bases, read in frame from the first base. Per the germline V gene, SGHDT is the CDR1 and YYEEEE is the CDR2. From V the trimming removes 5 bases and from J it removes 6 bases, while the gene matches leave 14 bases of the junction unaccounted for. TCR CDR3 regions were amplified from genomic DNA by multiplex PCR using the deep immunoSEQ assay. Extracted genomic DNA from each cell subset was distributed evenly across all wells of several immunoSEQ 96-well plates, and each plate was treated as a replicate. For sorted subsets, approximately 200 ng of genomic DNA, equivalent to tens of thousands of T cell genomes, went into each replicate PCR. The purified libraries were quantified using a Qubit 3.0 fluorometer, sized with a Bioanalyzer 2100, and then quantified again using the KAPA Library Quantification kit. A separate single-read 150-cycle Illumina NextSeq 550 flow cell was used to sequence each immunoSEQ 96-well plate. As for the authors' bioinformatics: The immunoSEQ output contained only junctional sequences without quality scores, so filtering could not match that applied to full-length reads. Sequences were annotated with PyIR, a Python wrapper for IgBLAST v1.9, using IMGT germline references to assign V/J genes and CDR3. Reads were removed for weak V/J assignments (E-value above 1e-6), missing CDR3, stop codons, out-of-frame junctions, or ambiguous translated residues. V3J clonotypes were defined by identical inferred V gene, J gene, and CDR3 amino acid sequence. Percentage overlap between repertoires was calculated by dividing the number of shared unique clonotypes by the size of the smaller repertoire. Three approaches were used to assess repertoire richness: RTK rarefaction, the Chao1 estimator, and Recon v2.1 estimates of unobserved clonotypes. OLGA was used to compute generation probabilities for all TCRbeta clonotypes that the gDNA method yielded from several donors. In TCRdb, the immuneACCESS table is reduced to in-frame sequences with V and J assigned. These tables do not hold every clone; where another copy was compared, an unresolved V gene accounts for under half, and the others remain unexplained. That table furnishes V, J and clone size, whereas the DNA furnished D and trimming. Counted in this sample were approximately 530,000 clones; 90% to 97% of them appeared once. About 0.06% of the sample is taken by the ten largest.

The V and J segments used are TRBV5-6 and TRBJ2-3; TRBD1 lines up with 8 middle nucleotides. The origin of this receptor is a woman aged 30 to 39 in good health. Sequenced material: naive CD4+ T cells sorted from blood. The cell subset or site label for this specimen denotes: CD45RA+ positively selected. The DNA sequence is TGTGCCAGCAGAGTAGACAGGGGCATCATTGTGGATACGCAGTATTTT. Translated, this is CASRVDRGIIVDTQYF.